This T cell receptor beta chain was identified in a study of cytomegalovirus exposure and HLA in healthy donors. Germline-derived CDR1 and CDR2 are LNHDA and SQIVND (reference sequence). The CDR3 consists of 14 residues. Trimming shortened V by 0 bases and J by 9 bases, and 12 bases separated the two germline ends. This clone appeared many times. Its antigen remains unidentified. PCR primers comprised 60 Vbeta and 13 Jbeta primers. The table came from immunoSEQ multiplex PCR; TCRdb's copy has only in-frame clones and leaves some out. The data contain 150,000 to 200,000 clones, roughly 85% of them seen just once; the ten biggest clones take up approximately 4%. Findings of the study overall: A later analysis reportedly found that, within productive TCRs, an Asian-associated ancestry cluster had fewer N-insertions than the mean observed across the approximately 600 donors. Within a later analysis, the majority of CMV-associated TCR beta chains appeared HLA-restricted. Association of a missense DCLRE1C variant with TCR beta V- and J-gene trimming was reported in a later analysis. Most TCR sequences were rare, but some public TCRs occurred in many donors.

The sequence derives from a woman in her 30s in good health and CMV-seropositive. Material for sequencing was PBMCs. The gene calls are TRBV19 and TRBJ2-1, with D unresolved. The CDR3 DNA is TGTGCCAGTAGTATAGATCACGGGTACGGTGAGCAGTTCTTC. Its translation is CASSIDHGYGEQFF.